A single sample is the source of the 4 T cell receptor beta chains below, sequenced in a study of regulatory T cells in long-lasting Graves disease. Building of the TCR beta libraries involved iRepertoire HTBI primers and Arm-PCR of CDR3 regions. TCRdb itself ran the multiplex PCR reads through MiXCR, one entry per CDR3 protein. This table has 250,000 to 300,000 distinct CDR3 sequences, 15% to 20% appearing once. Time point: newly diagnosed GD, antithyroid drugs for less than 3 months. Extracted RNA from PBMCs served as the source of the TCR library. The data were also submitted as part of a second study, on T cells in Graves' hyperthyroidism and ophthalmopathy.

The sample consisted of peripheral blood mononuclear cells (PBMCs), taken at new diagnosis, from a patient treated with antithyroid drugs. These receptor sequences come from a woman in her twenties or thirties with Graves disease.

CDR3 coding DNA: TGTGCCAGCAGCTTCGATCTTCAGCCCCAGCATTTT. Translation gives CASSFDLQPQHF. J is TRBJ1-5 and V is TRBV7-9; D not certain. Germline loops: CDR1 SEHNR, CDR2 FQNEAQ (reference sequence). This CDR3 is 12 amino acids long. V was clipped by 3 bases and J by 6 bases, with 6 bases between them.

This clonotype was recorded many times. This chain uses TRBV27 with TRBJ1-1, with D tentatively TRBD1 (6 bases). Germline V gives CDR1 MNHEY, CDR2 SMNVEV (reference sequence). Trimming took 5 bases from V and 10 from J, leaving 17 bases between them. The CDR3 has 13 residues. This CDR3 is CASSPGTSYGAFF. CDR3 coding DNA: TGTGCCAGCAGTCCTGGGACATCCTACGGAGCTTTCTTT.

This clonotype has at least ten counts. The rearrangement joins TRBV5-1 to TRBJ1-2, with TRBD1 as a possible D gene (5 bases). This CDR3 spans 14 amino acids. V lost 3 bases, J lost 5 bases, and 14 bases lay in between. Germline V gene lookup returns CDR1 SGHRS and CDR2 YFSETQ. CDR3 sequence (DNA): TGCGCCAGCAGCTGGGACCAGGGACCATATGGCTACACCTTC. Residues: CASSWDQGPYGYTF.

In the case of this clonotype: In this CDR3 the conserved last residue, phenylalanine or tryptophan, is missing, so a read error is likely. This chain connects TRBV7-6 to TRBJ1-6, with D possibly matching TRBD1 (5 bases). Germline V lookup: CDR1 SGHVS, CDR2 FNYEAQ. Trimming removed 3 bases from V and 0 bases from J, with 9 bases in between. This CDR3 contains 16 residues. The CDR3 region is CASSLRDGSYNSPLHL. CDR3 in DNA: TGTGCCAGCAGCTTGCGGGACGGCTCCTATAATTCACCCCTCCACTTG.